These 29 T cell receptor beta chains were sequenced from one sample in a study of beta chain features in type 1 diabetes. Their antigens remain unidentified. The authors reverse transcribed all of the isolated RNA, so sequencing captured expressed TCRB transcripts. Only in-frame clones appear in the TCRdb table, and some are missing; sequencing was by immunoSEQ multiplex PCR. The data hold 150,000 to 170,000 clones, with over 9% observed a single time. Regarding the study as a whole: Within each of all four CD4+ subsets, Type 1 diabetes patients had TCRB CDR3s that were moderately but significantly shorter.

Sequencing input: central memory CD4+ T cells from blood. The receptors derive from a man aged 25 to 40 with type 1 diabetes.

The chain combines TRBV7-8 with TRBJ2-1; D perhaps matches TRBD2 (6 bases). Germline loops: CDR1 SGHVS, CDR2 FQNEAQ. Trimming cost V 6 bases and J 12 bases, with 18 bases left between them. The CDR3 length is 13 residues. The CDR3 sequence is CASREATGTPQFF. The CDR3, as DNA: TGTGCCAGCAGAGAGGCGACCGGGACTCCGCAGTTCTTC.

The sample holds a few counts of this clone. The V gene is TRBV6-5, the J gene TRBJ2-7, with 11 positions matching TRBD2. Trimming took 2 bases from V and 6 from J; bases not matched to a gene: 6. Germline CDR1 is MNHEY and CDR2 is SVGAGI. The CDR3 is 15 residues long. CDR3 in amino acids: CASSYQLAGVGEQYF. CDR3 DNA sequence: TGTGCCAGCAGTTACCAACTAGCGGGAGTTGGCGAGCAGTACTTC.

This clone was counted between two and nine times. This chain uses TRBV18 with TRBJ2-5, with 10 bases matching TRBD1. CDR1 and CDR2 from the germline V gene are KGHSH and LQKENI. After removal of 6 bases from V and 3 bases from J, the junction contained 7 bases not matched to a gene. There are 15 residues in the CDR3. CDR3 DNA sequence: TGTGCCAGCTCTCAGGGACAGGGGCGCGAAGAGACCCAGTACTTC. Its protein product is CASSQGQGREETQYF.

This chain joins TRBV5-1 and TRBJ2-5, with D possibly being TRBD1 (5 bases). CDR1 and CDR2 (germline): SGHRS, YFSETQ. The CDR3 covers 14 residues. V lost 2 bases to trimming and J lost 5 bases, with 13 bases between them. The CDR3 protein is CASSFWQGDETQYF. CDR3 DNA: TGCGCCAGCAGCTTTTGGCAGGGCGATGAGACCCAGTACTTC.

This chain joins TRBV29-1 and TRBJ2-3; no clear D gene. Trimming cost V 2 bases and J 9 bases, with 18 bases left between them. The CDR3 has 14 amino acids. Germline CDR1 and CDR2: SQVTM and ANQGSEA. Written as DNA, the CDR3 is TGCAGCGTTGAACTCGGGTCTACGTCGCTAACGCAGTATTTT. Amino acids: CSVELGSTSLTQYF.

V gene TRBV19 combines with J gene TRBJ1-5; the D is unclear. Germline-derived CDR1 and CDR2 are LNHDA and SQIVND (reference sequence). Trimming shortened V by 5 bases and J by 1 base, and 12 bases separated the two germline ends. The CDR3 has 15 residues. The CDR3 region has the DNA TGTGCCAGTAGTCCCTATATGGAGAGCAATCAGCCCCAGCATTTT. Protein product: CASSPYMESNQPQHF.

The table lists this clone with a few counts. The V gene is TRBV18, the J gene TRBJ1-2; 8 bases fit TRBD1. Germline values: CDR1 KGHSH, CDR2 LQKENI. The CDR3 is 17 residues long. J was trimmed by 6 bases and V by 2 bases; bases with no gene match: 14. The CDR3 protein is CASSPSGRGRPQDGYTF. The CDR3 coding sequence is TGTGCCAGCTCACCATCTGGCAGGGGGCGCCCCCAGGATGGCTACACCTTC.

The CDR3, as DNA: TGTGCCAGCAGCTCGGGACAGGGAGAAGAGACCCAGTACTTC. Amino acid sequence: CASSSGQGEETQYF. The chain has TRBV5-4 and TRBJ2-5; 9 positions agree with TRBD1. The CDR3 loop spans 14 amino acids. V was pared by 3 bases and J by 3 bases, with 3 bases of the junction left unmatched. Per the germline V gene, CDR1 is SGHNT and CDR2 is YYREEE (reference sequence).

This clone was seen only a few times. The CDR3: CSVNSGIETQYF. The DNA of the CDR3 is TGCAGCGTTAATTCAGGGATCGAGACCCAGTACTTC. The chain joins TRBV29-1 to TRBJ2-5; tentative D call: TRBD1 (5 bases). The CDR3 contains 12 residues. The germline V gene has CDR1 SQVTM and CDR2 ANQGSEA. V lost 5 bases and J 5 bases, leaving 12 bases between the germline ends.

This clone turned up a few times. V usage is TRBV5-1 and J usage is TRBJ2-1; 7 nucleotides agree with TRBD2. Germline V gene data show CDR1 as SGHRS and CDR2 as YFSETQ. V shed 2 bases, J shed 4 bases, and the junction held 6 bases outside the gene matches. The CDR3 is 15 amino acids. CDR3 bases: TGCGCCAGCAGCTTACAACTAGCGATTTACAATGAGCAGTTCTTC. This codes for CASSLQLAIYNEQFF. Full variable domain (missing parts from reference TRBV5-1 and TRBJ2-1): KAGVTQTPRYLIKTRGQQVTLSCSPISGHRSVSWYQQTPGQGLQFLFEYFSETQRNKGNFPGRFSGRQFSNSRSEMNVSTLELGDSALYLCASSLQLAIYNEQFFGPGTRLTVL.

This sequence joins TRBV29-1 and TRBJ2-1, with 12 bases fitting TRBD2. Per germline, CDR1 SQVTM and CDR2 ANQGSEA. V gave up 4 bases and J gave up 5 bases; unmatched junction bases: 6. The CDR3 length is 15 residues. CDR3 loop: CSVAARLAGDNEQFF. The CDR3 nucleotides read TGCAGCGTTGCCGCAAGACTAGCGGGAGACAATGAGCAGTTCTTC.

Here the CDR3 reads CATSRGATYEQYF. CDR3 DNA sequence: TGTGCCACCAGCAGAGGGGCTACCTACGAGCAGTACTTC. This rearrangement joins TRBV15 to TRBJ2-7; D is unresolved. V was cut by 1 base and J by 2 bases, with 6 bases left in between. In germline, CDR1 is LNHNV, CDR2 YYDKDF (reference sequence). The CDR3 is 13 amino acids.

The genes are TRBV4-3 and TRBJ2-1, with 8 bases that match TRBD2. The V gene end was trimmed by 4 bases and the J gene end by 3 bases; junction bases not matched to a gene: 11. Germline V gene sequence: CDR1 LGHNA, CDR2 YSLEER. This CDR3 is built from 17 residues. The CDR3 here is CASSRRWAAGDYNEQFF. CDR3 DNA sequence: TGCGCCAGCAGCCGAAGGTGGGCAGCGGGAGACTACAATGAGCAGTTCTTC.

The chain combines TRBV4-3 with TRBJ2-7; 11 bases fit TRBD1. Germline CDR1 and CDR2: LGHNA and YSLEER. The CDR3 runs to 16 residues. With 0 bases clipped from V and 3 bases from J, the junction kept 4 bases outside the gene matches. CDR3: CASSQEFGTGGYEQYF. CDR3 in DNA: TGCGCCAGCAGCCAAGAATTCGGGACAGGGGGCTACGAGCAGTACTTC.

This clone was found a few times. The chain joins TRBV5-4 to TRBJ2-5; D unresolved. The CDR3 consists of 14 residues. The V and J ends lost 4 bases and 2 bases respectively, with 12 bases between them. The germline CDR1 and CDR2 sequences are SGHNT and YYREEE (reference sequence). CDR3 loop: CASSLGGGQETQYF. Here the CDR3 DNA reads TGTGCCAGCAGCCTGGGTGGCGGTCAAGAGACCCAGTACTTC.

The chain is built from TRBV19 and TRBJ2-7; 10 nucleotides agree with TRBD1. With 5 bases clipped from V and 7 bases from J, the junction kept 11 bases outside the gene matches. This CDR3 is built from 15 residues. Germline V gene data show CDR1 as LNHDA and CDR2 as SQIVND (reference sequence). Written as DNA, the CDR3 is TGTGCCAGTAGTGCCGCGGGACAGGGGCGAAGGGAGCAGTACTTC. It codes for CASSAAGQGRREQYF.

This clone was recorded a few times. V and J are TRBV9 and TRBJ1-1, with TRBD1 matching 7 bases. Looked up from germline, CDR1 is SGDLS and CDR2 is YYNGEE. The V and J ends lost 4 bases and 2 bases, in that order; junction bases with no gene match: 5. There are 14 residues in the CDR3. CDR3: CASSPGDRNTEAFF. CDR3 DNA sequence: TGTGCCAGCAGCCCGGGGGACAGAAACACTGAAGCTTTCTTT.

The chain joins TRBV5-6 to TRBJ1-1; 7 bases align to TRBD1. The CDR3 spans 15 residues. Per the germline V gene, CDR1 is SGHDT and CDR2 is YYEEEE. Losses at the gene ends were 5 bases for V and 2 bases for J; bases not matched to a gene: 9. The CDR3 coding sequence is TGTGCCAGCAGTGGGAGGACAGGTTCCAACACTGAAGCTTTCTTT. Its translation: CASSGRTGSNTEAFF.

The chain has TRBV7-9 and TRBJ2-1, with 9 bases matching TRBD1. CDR3 length: 14 residues. V dropped 3 bases and J dropped 8; count of bases not matched to a gene: 5. The V gene's germline CDR1 is SEHNR and CDR2 FQNEAQ (reference sequence). The CDR3 DNA reads TGTGCCAGCAGCTTGGGGACAGGGAGCGATGAGCAGTTCTTC. Translation: CASSLGTGSDEQFF.

The chain has TRBV6-5 and TRBJ1-4, with 8 bases identical to TRBD1. There are 13 residues in the CDR3. The germline V gene has CDR1 MNHEY and CDR2 SVGAGI. Trimming cost V 6 bases and J 15 bases; bases outside gene matches: 12. The CDR3 region has the DNA TGTGCCAGCAGAGCCACGGGACAGGAGAAAGTGTTTTTT. This codes for CASRATGQEKVFF.

This clone was seen a handful of times. This sequence joins TRBV5-1 and TRBJ2-3; TRBD2 matches 9 bases. The CDR3 runs 14 residues. V trimming: 3 bases; J trimming: 5 bases; junction bases outside the gene matches: 4. Germline V gives CDR1 SGHRS, CDR2 YFSETQ. The CDR3 sequence: CASSSSGDLDTQYF. The CDR3 DNA reads TGCGCCAGCAGCTCTAGCGGGGACCTAGATACGCAGTATTTT. The entire variable domain, with the rest obtained from reference TRBV5-1 and TRBJ2-3, is as follows: KAGVTQTPRYLIKTRGQQVTLSCSPISGHRSVSWYQQTPGQGLQFLFEYFSETQRNKGNFPGRFSGRQFSNSRSEMNVSTLELGDSALYLCASSSSGDLDTQYFGPGTRLTVL.

This clone was counted only a few times. This rearrangement joins TRBV29-1 to TRBJ1-4; 9 bases line up with TRBD1. The CDR3 loop spans 14 amino acids. With 6 bases clipped from V and 1 base from J, the junction kept 3 bases outside the gene matches. CDR1 is SQVTM, CDR2 ANQGSEA, per germline. The CDR3 DNA is TGCAGCGTGGGGGGACAGGGAACTAATGAAAAACTGTTTTTT. It is translated as CSVGGQGTNEKLFF.

The chain carries TRBV19 and TRBJ2-7; 9 bases are a match to TRBD1. V shed 6 bases and J 3 bases; nucleotides not matched to a gene: 15. The CDR3 is made up of 17 amino acids. The germline CDR1 and CDR2 sequences are LNHDA and SQIVND (reference sequence). CDR3 in amino acids: CASSTQPGTGMFYEQYF. The CDR3 coding sequence is TGTGCCAGTAGCACTCAACCGGGGACAGGGATGTTCTACGAGCAGTACTTC.

The chain carries TRBV5-6 and TRBJ2-5; D call uncertain. Trimming cost V 1 base and J 4 bases, with 20 bases left between them. The CDR3 is made up of 17 amino acids. Germline lookup yields CDR1 SGHDT and CDR2 YYEEEE. The CDR3 here is CASSLISVDGLGETQYF. CDR3 in DNA: TGTGCCAGCAGCTTGATTTCAGTAGACGGGTTGGGAGAGACCCAGTACTTC.

This rearrangement joins TRBV27 to TRBJ1-5, with TRBD1 matching 8 bases. CDR1 and CDR2 (germline): MNHEY, SMNVEV (reference sequence). The CDR3 has 15 amino acids. V lost 0 bases and J lost 6; bases outside the gene matches: 4. The CDR3 loop is CASSLSSGGGQPQHF. The DNA of the CDR3 is TGTGCCAGCAGTTTATCGTCAGGGGGCGGTCAGCCCCAGCATTTT.

The chain carries TRBV27 and TRBJ1-1, with D uncertain. Looked up from germline, CDR1 is MNHEY and CDR2 is SMNVEV (reference sequence). The CDR3 contains 13 residues. The V end lost 3 bases, the J end lost 3 bases, and 8 bases lay between the germline ends. The CDR3 DNA follows: TGTGCCAGCAGTTTGAACGGTTACACTGAAGCTTTCTTT. Translated, it gives CASSLNGYTEAFF.

The rearrangement links TRBV5-1 to TRBJ2-5; 9 nucleotides align to TRBD1. The J segment lost 5 bases and the V segment lost 4 bases, leaving 3 bases of the junction unmatched. The CDR3 is made up of 13 amino acids. Germline V gene data show CDR1 as SGHRS and CDR2 as YFSETQ. The CDR3 coding sequence is TGCGCCAGCAGCCGGACAGGGGATGAGACCCAGTACTTC. It translates to CASSRTGDETQYF. Full variable domain (outside the CDR3, taken from reference TRBV5-1 and TRBJ2-5): KAGVTQTPRYLIKTRGQQVTLSCSPISGHRSVSWYQQTPGQGLQFLFEYFSETQRNKGNFPGRFSGRQFSNSRSEMNVSTLELGDSALYLCASSRTGDETQYFGPGTRLLVL.

Only a few counts were recorded for this clone. V and J are TRBV28 and TRBJ2-3, with 15 nucleotides matching TRBD2. The CDR3 length is 17 residues. Germline V gene lookup returns CDR1 MDHEN and CDR2 SYDVKM. The junction had 7 bases not matched to a gene; V was cut back by 7 bases and J by 2 bases. In DNA, the CDR3 is TGTGCCAGCAAATCCGGGACTAGCGGGAGGATCACAGATACGCAGTATTTT. Translated, it gives CASKSGTSGRITDTQYF.

There are a few counts of this clone. The chain carries TRBV7-9 and TRBJ1-5; TRBD1 aligns across 8 bases. This CDR3 has 15 residues. From germline, CDR1 is SEHNR and CDR2 FQNEAQ (reference sequence). The trim removed 0 bases at V and 7 bases at J, leaving 5 bases unmatched. The CDR3 DNA sequence: TGTGCCAGCAGCTTAGCTGGGACAGGTGAACAGCCCCAGCATTTT. Translated, it gives CASSLAGTGEQPQHF.